The 27 T cell receptor beta chains presented below share a single source sample, sequenced in a study of PD-L1 blockade in urothelial cancer. This sample's time point: pretreatment peripheral blood. Repertoires were generated with immunoSEQ multiplex PCR, while TCRdb's copy carries only in-frame clones and drops some. Here the sample spans roughly 52,000 clones, approximately 84% being singletons. The sample here was PBMCs, taken around atezolizumab (anti-PD-L1) treatment. The receptor source for this set is a man between 45 and 60 years old with urothelial cancer.

V usage is TRBV5-4 and J usage is TRBJ1-2, with D possibly TRBD1 on 5 matching bases. This CDR3 comprises 15 residues. The germline gives CDR1 SGHNT, CDR2 YYREEE (reference sequence). V lost 3 bases, J lost 4 bases, and 16 bases lay in between. The CDR3 here is CASSSSRQGIYGYTF. The CDR3 nucleotides read TGTGCCAGCAGCTCATCCCGTCAGGGTATCTATGGCTACACCTTC.

The CDR3 spells CASSIDHIGHITGELFF. For the CDR3, the DNA is TGTGCCAGTAGTATAGATCATATTGGACATATCACCGGGGAGCTGTTTTTT. This chain links TRBV19 with TRBJ2-2; the D gene is possibly TRBD1 (5 bases). The CDR3 loop spans 17 amino acids. Trimming shortened V by 0 bases and J by 4 bases, and 15 bases separated the two germline ends. Germline CDR1 and CDR2: LNHDA and SQIVND (reference sequence).

CDR3 loop: CASSVKAGGITDTQYF. The CDR3 DNA is TGTGCCAGCAGCGTGAAAGCGGGAGGGATCACAGATACGCAGTATTTT. The chain recombines TRBV9 with TRBJ2-3; 10 bases match TRBD2. Germline V gene data show CDR1 as SGDLS and CDR2 as YYNGEE. CDR3 length: 16 amino acids. Trimming cost V 2 bases and J 2 bases; bases outside gene matches: 5. The complete variable domain, with remaining parts taken from reference TRBV9 and TRBJ2-3, reads DSGVTQTPKHLITATGQRVTLRCSPRSGDLSVYWYQQSLDQGLQFLIQYYNGEERAKGNILERFSAQQFPDLHSELNLSSLELGDSALYFCASSVKAGGITDTQYFGPGTRLTVL.

The V and J genes are TRBV7-9 and TRBJ2-3; no definite D call. The length of the CDR3 is 14 residues. V shed 2 bases and J shed 0 bases, with 6 bases lying between them. Germline CDR1 is SEHNR and CDR2 is FQNEAQ (reference sequence). As DNA, the CDR3 is TGTGCCAGCAGCTTATTGGGCAGCACAGATACGCAGTATTTT. It codes for CASSLLGSTDTQYF.

The genes are TRBV6-6 and TRBJ1-3; no clear D. The CDR3 loop spans 12 amino acids. In germline, CDR1 is MNHNY, CDR2 SVGAGI (reference sequence). Trimming pared 4 bases from V and 8 bases from J, leaving 9 bases between. The chain's CDR3 is CASSFPRDTIYF. Written as DNA, the CDR3 is TGTGCCAGCAGTTTCCCCCGGGACACCATATATTTT.

The rearrangement uses TRBV4-1 and TRBJ2-1; 9 positions agree with TRBD1. The CDR3 is 17 residues long. Germline V lookup: CDR1 MGHRA, CDR2 YSYEKL. Germline trimming cut 3 bases from V and 2 bases from J; bases unmatched to any gene: 8. The DNA of the CDR3 is TGCGCCAGCAGCCACCCCGGGACAGGGTCGACCTACAATGAGCAGTTCTTC. Translating gives CASSHPGTGSTYNEQFF.

The chain uses TRBV6-5 and TRBJ2-6; perhaps TRBD2 as D (5 bases). The V and J ends lost 8 bases and 0 bases respectively, with 11 bases between them. CDR3 length: 15 residues. In germline, CDR1 is MNHEY, CDR2 SVGAGI. For the CDR3, the DNA is TGTGCCAGCGAGACTCGGGGCTCTGGGGCCAACGTCCTGACTTTC. Protein: CASETRGSGANVLTF.

The chain is built from TRBV12-5 and TRBJ2-7; D possibly corresponds to TRBD1 (5 bases). Trimming shortened V by 4 bases and J by 7 bases, and 11 bases separated the two germline ends. Germline loops: CDR1 LGHNT, CDR2 FRNRAP. There are 12 residues in the CDR3. The CDR3 loop reads CASGSQGNEQYF. Here the CDR3 DNA reads TGTGCTAGTGGTTCCCAGGGAAATGAGCAGTACTTC.

This chain links TRBV5-1 with TRBJ2-1, with 10 bases matching TRBD2. Germline CDR1 SGHRS, CDR2 YFSETQ. CDR3 size: 17 residues. After removal of 4 bases from V and 7 bases from J, the junction contained 14 bases not matched to a gene. CDR3 amino acids: CASSPLAGGSLLNEQFF. In nucleotides, the CDR3 is TGCGCCAGCAGCCCCTTAGCGGGGGGATCCCTTCTAAATGAGCAGTTCTTC.

The chain employs TRBV19 and TRBJ1-5; D is undetermined. The CDR3 runs to 14 residues. V lost 1 base and J 6 bases, leaving 10 bases between the germline ends. Germline-derived CDR1 and CDR2 are LNHDA and SQIVND (reference sequence). Here the CDR3 reads CASSIGEFAQPQHF. The CDR3 nucleotides are TGTGCCAGTAGTATAGGGGAGTTTGCTCAGCCCCAGCATTTT.

The chain carries TRBV7-2 and TRBJ2-7; perhaps TRBD1 as D (6 bases). Per germline, CDR1 SGHTA and CDR2 FQGNSA. CDR3 length equals 14 residues. The V end was cut by 1 base, the J end by 1 base, with 8 bases between. The CDR3 spells CASSLEQGSYEQYF. The DNA for the CDR3 is TGTGCCAGCAGCTTAGAACAGGGTTCCTACGAGCAGTACTTC.

The rearrangement links TRBV5-1 to TRBJ2-5; 9 positions match TRBD1. The assigned J gene may be wrong: the sequence end matches TRBJ2-7 better. In germline, CDR1 is SGHRS, CDR2 YFSETQ. The CDR3 length is 14 residues. The chain's CDR3 is CASSGRTGESEQYF. CDR3 DNA: TGCGCCAGCAGCGGGCGGACAGGGGAGAGCGAGCAGTACTTC.

This rearrangement joins TRBV9 to TRBJ2-1, with D possibly TRBD1 on 7 matching bases. The CDR3 consists of 16 residues. V lost 3 bases and J lost 3, with 16 bases in between. The germline V gene has CDR1 SGDLS and CDR2 YYNGEE. Written as DNA, the CDR3 is TGTGCCAGCAGCGAGGGGGGACAGCCCCGCTACAATGAGCAGTTCTTC. Translation gives CASSEGGQPRYNEQFF. Looking up the rest from reference TRBV9 and TRBJ2-1 gives the full variable domain: DSGVTQTPKHLITATGQRVTLRCSPRSGDLSVYWYQQSLDQGLQFLIQYYNGEERAKGNILERFSAQQFPDLHSELNLSSLELGDSALYFCASSEGGQPRYNEQFFGPGTRLTVL.

The chain recombines TRBV9 with TRBJ2-3; 10 positions match TRBD2. Germline trimming cut 3 bases from V and 1 base from J; bases unmatched to any gene: 8. Germline assignment: CDR1 SGDLS and CDR2 YYNGEE. The CDR3 is 17 residues long. The CDR3, as DNA: TGTGCCAGCAGCGCCAGCGGGGGGGATCGCGGCACAGATACGCAGTATTTT. The encoded protein is CASSASGGDRGTDTQYF.

This chain uses TRBV14 with TRBJ2-1; 7 positions match TRBD1. Germline V gives CDR1 SGHDN, CDR2 FVKESK. This CDR3 is 14 amino acids long. The trim removed 2 bases at V and 3 bases at J, leaving 1 base unmatched. The CDR3 coding sequence is TGTGCCAGCAGCCAACGGACAGGCTACAATGAGCAGTTCTTC. Translating gives CASSQRTGYNEQFF.

The chain combines TRBV7-7 with TRBJ2-2; D is perhaps TRBD2 (5 bases). This CDR3 has 12 residues. Trimming left V 11 bases short and J 3 bases short, with 10 bases between. Germline V CDR1 and CDR2: SSHAT, FNYEAQ (reference sequence). CDR3 bases: TGTGCCGGGGAGAATCACACCGGGGAGCTGTTTTTT. This translates into CAGENHTGELFF.

The CDR3 here is CASSLNSLPIYEQYF. CDR3 nucleotides: TGTGCCAGCAGCTTGAACAGTCTCCCCATCTACGAGCAGTACTTC. This chain joins TRBV5-4 and TRBJ2-7; D gene unclear. The V and J ends lost 1 base and 3 bases respectively, with 14 bases between them. Looked up from germline, CDR1 is SGHNT and CDR2 is YYREEE (reference sequence). This CDR3 is 15 amino acids long.

The chain uses TRBV30 and TRBJ2-3; possibly TRBD1 for D (6 bases). The CDR3 has 14 amino acids. Trimming took off 5 bases at V and 2 bases at J, with 14 bases between the two ends. The germline V gene has CDR1 GTSNPN and CDR2 SVGIG (reference sequence). CDR3 in DNA: TGTGCCTGGGCGAGGACAGCATTCACAGATACGCAGTATTTT. The encoded protein is CAWARTAFTDTQYF.

The V call is TRBV2, the J call TRBJ2-3, with unresolved D. This CDR3 spans 14 amino acids. Germline-derived CDR1 and CDR2 are SNHLY and FYNNEI. V was trimmed by 5 bases and J by 4 bases, leaving 13 bases between them. CDR3 sequence reads: CASSKGHSADTQYF. CDR3 nucleotide sequence: TGTGCCAGCAGTAAAGGGCATTCCGCAGATACGCAGTATTTT.

The J gene is TRBJ2-3, the V gene TRBV5-1, with TRBD2 matching 9 bases. V was pared by 0 bases and J by 7 bases, with 9 bases of the junction left unmatched. CDR3 length: 16 residues. Germline values: CDR1 SGHRS, CDR2 YFSETQ. The CDR3 is CASSLEGGRAGHTQYF. The DNA for the CDR3 is TGCGCCAGCAGCTTGGAGGGCGGGAGGGCCGGGCATACGCAGTATTTT.

This clone was seen a single time. V usage is TRBV19 and J usage is TRBJ1-2; no reliable D call. This CDR3 has 15 residues. The ends were cut back, 0 bases at V and 2 bases at J, with 10 bases in the middle. Germline loops: CDR1 LNHDA, CDR2 SQIVND (reference sequence). DNA for the CDR3: TGTGCCAGTAGTATAGATCAGGATCGGAACTATGGCTACACCTTC. It encodes CASSIDQDRNYGYTF.

J is TRBJ1-5 and V is TRBV5-6; 8 bases match TRBD1. Germline V gene lookup returns CDR1 SGHDT and CDR2 YYEEEE. Unmatched junction bases numbered 9, after V lost 0 bases and J lost 4 bases. The CDR3 spans 17 residues. The CDR3 DNA follows: TGTGCCAGCAGCTTGGGTCGAGGACAGGGAAGGAATCAGCCCCAGCATTTT. It encodes CASSLGRGQGRNQPQHF.

This rearrangement joins TRBV10-3 to TRBJ2-1; 10 bases are shared with TRBD2. The CDR3 totals 17 residues. The germline V gene encodes CDR1 ENHRY and CDR2 SYGVKD. J lost 2 bases, V lost 4 bases, and 8 bases had no gene match. CDR3 bases: TGTGCCATCAGTGGGGGTGGACTAGCGGTCCCCTACAATGAGCAGTTCTTC. Residues: CAISGGGLAVPYNEQFF.

V and J are TRBV5-1 and TRBJ2-7, with 7 bases that match TRBD1. CDR1 is SGHRS and CDR2 is YFSETQ in the germline V gene. Trimming removed 0 bases from V and 1 base from J; junction bases left unmatched: 7. The CDR3 consists of 16 residues. The CDR3 nucleotides read TGCGCCAGCAGCTTGGACCTACCGGGACAGTCCTACGAGCAGTACTTC. Translated: CASSLDLPGQSYEQYF.

The chain couples TRBV9 to TRBJ2-7; D unresolved. Between the trimmed V and J ends, which lost 0 bases and 6 bases, there was a span of 7 bases. This CDR3 spans 12 amino acids. Germline assignment: CDR1 SGDLS and CDR2 YYNGEE. The CDR3 here is CASSVGAGEQYF. CDR3 in DNA: TGTGCCAGCAGCGTAGGAGCCGGCGAGCAGTACTTC.

This sequence joins TRBV5-6 and TRBJ1-4, with a possible D match to TRBD1 (6 bases). Germline V gene sequence: CDR1 SGHDT, CDR2 YYEEEE. CDR3 length: 14 amino acids. V was cut by 2 bases and J by 8 bases, with 13 bases left in between. DNA of the CDR3: TGTGCCAGCAGCTTCCGGGGGGCTCGAGAAAAACTGTTTTTT. Encoded protein: CASSFRGAREKLFF.

The rearrangement joins TRBV12-5 to TRBJ2-3; 9 nucleotides match TRBD1. The CDR3 is 17 residues long. The germline V gene encodes CDR1 LGHNT and CDR2 FRNRAP. V lost 0 bases to trimming and J lost 4 bases; unmatched junction nucleotides: 8. CDR3 sequence reads: CASGLVQGAVLADTQYF. The CDR3 DNA follows: TGTGCTAGTGGTTTGGTACAGGGGGCGGTCCTGGCAGATACGCAGTATTTT.